The rows below give T cell receptor beta chains drawn from one sample of a study of neurological immune-mediated disorders. TCRdb analysed the 5' RACE reads with MiXCR anew, one entry per CDR3 protein. In the table there are approximately 77,000 distinct CDR3 sequences, about 9.7% of which are singletons. The sequencing sample was made of PBMCs. Source of these receptors: a man aged 50 to 60 in good health. Both conserved end residues are part of each CDR3. D genes are given only for firm matches. Clone size appears in some rows only: once, few, many, or a class for an expanded clone.

TRBV12-3/TRBV12-4	TRBD1	many	TRBJ1-1	CASRKTGGGMNTEAFF	TGTGCCAGCAGAAAAACAGGGGGCGGGATGAACACTGAAGCTTTCTTT
TRBV6-1	.	many	TRBJ2-4	CASSEIGGTKNIQYF	TGTGCCAGCAGTGAGATAGGGGGAACCAAAAACATTCAGTACTTC
TRBV5-8	TRBD2	few	TRBJ2-1	CASYRPGLAGPLDNEQFF	TGTGCCAGCTACCGACCTGGACTAGCGGGACCACTCGACAATGAGCAGTTCTTC
TRBV12-3/TRBV12-4	TRBD2	many	TRBJ2-3	CASSPVSGRTDTQYF	TGTGCCAGCAGCCCCGTTAGCGGGAGGACGGATACGCAGTATTTT
TRBV9	.	many	TRBJ1-2	CASSVAGQTNYGYTF	TGTGCCAGCAGCGTGGCAGGACAGACTAACTATGGCTACACCTTC
TRBV20-1	TRBD2	.	TRBJ2-5	CSAIYSSGGQETQYF	TGCAGTGCTATATACTCTAGCGGGGGGCAAGAGACCCAGTACTTC
TRBV7-9	.	many	TRBJ1-5	CASSPEGGLGNQPQHF	TGTGCCAGCAGCCCCGAGGGGGGGCTCGGTAATCAGCCCCAGCATTTT
TRBV19	TRBD1	many	TRBJ1-1	CASSNRPGQEAFF	TGTGCCAGTAGTAACAGACCGGGACAGGAAGCTTTCTTT
TRBV28	TRBD1	many	TRBJ2-1	CASSSSGPGQHYNEQFF	TGTGCCAGCAGTTCATCGGGTCCGGGACAGCACTACAATGAGCAGTTCTTC
TRBV5-1	.	many	TRBJ2-1	CASSNDGPYYNEQFF	TGCGCCAGCAGCAACGACGGCCCCTACTACAATGAGCAGTTCTTC
TRBV20-1	.	many	TRBJ1-6	CSVRTDYNSPLHF	TGCAGTGTCAGGACAGACTATAATTCACCCCTCCACTTT
TRBV6-6	.	many	TRBJ1-2	CASSYGPEPNYGYTF	TGTGCCAGCAGTTACGGGCCAGAACCTAACTATGGCTACACCTTC
TRBV3-1	TRBD1	many	TRBJ2-2	CASGTVNTGELFF	TGTGCCAGCGGGACAGTGAACACCGGGGAGCTGTTTTTT
TRBV7-2	.	many	TRBJ2-3	CASSPEPGRSTDTQYF	TGTGCCAGCAGCCCAGAACCGGGCAGGAGCACAGATACGCAGTATTTT
TRBV10-3	.	many	TRBJ1-5	CAISRDSYGASNQPQHF	TGTGCCATCAGTCGGGACTCTTACGGGGCGAGCAATCAGCCCCAGCATTTT
TRBV20-1	.	many	TRBJ1-2	CSAREGAVGFYGYTF	TGCAGTGCTAGAGAAGGGGCCGTTGGGTTCTATGGCTACACCTTC
TRBV5-1	TRBD2	many	TRBJ2-2	CASSLAGIGPNTGELFF	TGCGCCAGCAGCTTAGCGGGGATCGGGCCCAACACCGGGGAGCTGTTTTTT